This TCR beta chain derives from a study of pediatric ulcerative colitis. This clone was seen a few times. The antigen is unknown. Since the CDR3 does not end with the conserved phenylalanine or tryptophan, this likely comes from a read error. V dropped 4 bases and J dropped 7 bases, with 11 bases sitting between them. Germline-derived CDR1 and CDR2 are LNHDA and SQIVND (reference sequence). CDR3 length: 14 residues. Profiled with immunoSEQ multiplex PCR; TCRdb holds only in-frame clones, not every one. The table includes tens of thousands of clones, over 70% detected once. Study results and caveats: Blood-rectal clonal overlap within each person was significantly higher in ulcerative colitis patients than controls.

One to two pinch biopsies were taken from the rectum during colonoscopy. The TCR sequence derives from a boy aged 10-17 years with severe ulcerative colitis. The sequenced sample consisted of gut tissue. This sequence joins TRBV19 and TRBJ1-6, with a possible D match to TRBD1 (5 bases). In nucleotides, the CDR3 is TGTGCCAGTAGTACGTCATGGGGCAATTCACCCCTCCACCTT. The encoded protein is CASSTSWGNSPLHL.